A selection of T cell receptor beta chains follows, all from one sample in a study of T cells expressing NK-cell markers. TCRdb reprocessed the 5' RACE reads and reports one entry per CDR3 protein, with no DNA. Found here are hundreds of thousands of distinct CDR3 sequences; the top ten clones hold around 4.3%. The sample comprised blood T cells: a sorted CD56 or NKG2C T cell subset, CD4+ or CD8+ T cells, or bulk PBMC T cells (not recorded which). Receptors were obtained from a woman between 18 and 75 years old in good health. CDR3s include the opening cysteine and the closing phenylalanine or tryptophan.

V gene,J gene,CDR3 length,CDR3 protein
TRBV4-2,TRBJ1-1,17,CASSQPYTGPRGTEAFF
TRBV18,TRBJ2-2,16,CASSPNRTFNTGELFF
TRBV3-1,TRBJ2-3,16,CASSQYRNGRTDTQYF
TRBV12-3/TRBV12-4,TRBJ2-3,14,CASSLASGTDTQYF
TRBV28,TRBJ1-2,14,CASIGDLKWGGYTF
TRBV5-1,TRBJ2-7,17,CASSPLQGAGSAAVQYF
TRBV25-1,TRBJ2-2,14,CASRDRLNTGELFF
TRBV5-1,TRBJ2-1,16,CASSFSGNPSYNEQFF
TRBV10-3,TRBJ2-5,16,CAISGMSGRNQETQYF
TRBV20-1,TRBJ2-7,11,CSAGRLYEQYF
TRBV18,TRBJ2-3,16,CASSPPVDVSTDTQYF
TRBV29-1,TRBJ2-3,15,CSVDGSRGRTDTQYF
TRBV12-3/TRBV12-4,TRBJ2-1,16,CASRPTVAGGGSGQFF
TRBV5-5,TRBJ2-5,14,CASSLGTDKETQYF
TRBV4-2,TRBJ1-6,18,CASSSRTGGSSYNSPLHF
TRBV11-2,TRBJ2-7,14,CASHRDRAYGEQYF
TRBV5-5,TRBJ1-1,14,CASSWPPLNTEAFF
TRBV27,TRBJ2-1,13,CATTSASYNEQFF
TRBV28,TRBJ1-1,14,CASSPTSWGTEAFF
TRBV20-1,TRBJ2-5,14,CSAREGLVKETQYF
TRBV7-9,TRBJ2-7,12,CAISLNRILKYF
TRBV18,TRBJ2-1,15,CASSPGRVGYNEQFF
TRBV19,TRBJ2-5,14,CASTVAKGTETQYF
TRBV20-1,TRBJ2-6,18,CSARSAGTPTSGANVLTF
TRBV5-1,TRBJ2-3,14,CASRGGTATDTQYF
TRBV12-3/TRBV12-4,TRBJ2-2,15,CASSFRFSNTGELFF
TRBV6-5,TRBJ2-5,15,CASSYSGPGPKTQYF
TRBV3-1,TRBJ2-2,11,CASSLTGELFF
TRBV20-1,TRBJ2-1,15,CSARASGSSYNEQFF
TRBV2,TRBJ2-2,12,CASSGLTGELFF
TRBV20-1,TRBJ2-7,14,CSARVGEMAYEQYF
TRBV14,TRBJ2-3,13,CASSQDGSDTQYF
TRBV15,TRBJ2-3,15,CATSRDRGITDTQYF
TRBV7-2,TRBJ1-5,12,CASSLGQQPQHF
TRBV29-1,TRBJ2-7,12,CSGRDSYYEQYF
TRBV6-1,TRBJ2-1,13,CASSPTMIDEQFF
TRBV4-2,TRBJ2-3,14,CASSRPKGADTQYF